This T cell receptor beta chain was captured by sequencing in a study of human T cells and chemical hapten exposure. The study extracted total RNA from unfractionated whole blood. TCRdb recomputed calls from the 5' RACE reads with MiXCR, one row per CDR3 protein. The profile shows 110,000 to 150,000 distinct CDR3 sequences, roughly 4% of them singletons. The CDR3 runs to 15 residues. Germline V gives CDR1 LGHDT, CDR2 YNNKEL (reference sequence). Trimming shortened V by 2 bases and J by 4 bases, and 12 bases separated the two germline ends. The receptor was isolated from a female donor in good health. This chain links TRBV3-1 with TRBJ2-1; possibly TRBD2 for D (6 bases). DNA for the CDR3: TGTGCCAGCAGCCAACCGGGACTCCGATACAATGAGCAGTTCTTC. It is translated as CASSQPGLRYNEQFF.